Presented here are 31 T cell receptor beta chains from one specimen sequenced in a study of spatial heterogeneity in lung cancer. TCRdb ran MiXCR on the 5' RACE reads and lists one entry per CDR3 protein. The profile covers around 95,000 distinct CDR3 sequences, with around 4.3% appearing a single time and 20% to 25% taken by the ten largest. Described time point: sample taken at primary tumor resection. These TCRs are of unknown antigen specificity. Broader study findings: The study found that expanded intratumoral alpha and beta TCR counts tracked tumor mutation counts.

This specimen consisted of lung tumor tissue, obtained at surgery. The receptors derive from a male donor with early-stage non-small cell lung cancer.

The genes are TRBV30 and TRBJ1-1; D may be TRBD1 (5 bases). The V end was cut by 5 bases, the J end by 5 bases, with 15 bases between. The germline gives CDR1 GTSNPN, CDR2 SVGIG (reference sequence). The CDR3 spans 13 residues. This CDR3 reads CAWSGALSTEAFF. The CDR3, as DNA: TGTGCCTGGTCCGGGGCCCTGAGTACTGAAGCTTTCTTT. The whole variable domain, remainder taken from reference TRBV30 and TRBJ1-1, is SQTIHQWPATLVQPVGSPLSLECTVEGTSNPNLYWYRQAAGRGLQLLFYSVGIGQISSEVPQNLSASRPQDRQFILSSKKLLLSDSGFYLCAWSGALSTEAFFGQGTRLTVV.

There are many counts of this clonotype. This chain links TRBV6-5 with TRBJ2-1; possible D gene TRBD2, 6 bases. V was cut by 5 bases and J by 7 bases, with 15 bases left in between. This CDR3 has 14 residues. Germline values: CDR1 MNHEY, CDR2 SVGAGI. CDR3 loop: CASSLLGGRNEQFF. In DNA form, the CDR3 reads TGTGCCAGCAGTCTTCTAGGAGGGAGAAATGAGCAGTTCTTC.

This clonotype was counted at least ten times. The chain links TRBV7-2 to TRBJ2-5, with 7 bases aligning to TRBD2. Germline loops: CDR1 SGHTA, CDR2 FQGNSA. The length of the CDR3 is 20 residues. The junction had 23 bases not matched to a gene; V was cut back by 7 bases and J by 0 bases. The CDR3 loop is CASTRKLGLVTSSYQETQYF. In DNA form, the CDR3 reads TGTGCCAGCACCCGGAAGCTTGGACTAGTTACTTCTTCGTACCAAGAGACCCAGTACTTC.

This clonotype was found many times. The chain employs TRBV6-1 and TRBJ2-1; D gene ambiguous. Trimming cost V 5 bases and J 4 bases, with 15 bases left between them. This CDR3 spans 15 amino acids. The germline gives CDR1 MNHNS, CDR2 SASEGT. The CDR3 DNA follows: TGTGCCAGCAGTAACAGCTTGCTAGATTACAATGAGCAGTTCTTC. Amino acid sequence: CASSNSLLDYNEQFF.

This clonotype showed up many times. The V and J genes are TRBV7-9 and TRBJ2-4; D might be TRBD2 (6 bases). This CDR3 has 18 amino acids. The germline gives CDR1 SEHNR, CDR2 FQNEAQ (reference sequence). V was cut by 5 bases and J by 1 base, with 21 bases left in between. The DNA of the CDR3 is TGTGCCAGCAGCCACTCCGGGACTCCTAACCCGGCCAAAAACATTCAGTACTTC. Its translation: CASSHSGTPNPAKNIQYF.

Many counts were recorded for this clonotype. The chain has TRBV3-1 and TRBJ2-7; 7 bases match TRBD1. The germline V gene has CDR1 LGHDT and CDR2 YNNKEL (reference sequence). Trimming at V came to 4 bases and at J to 6 bases, leaving 6 bases not matched to a gene. CDR3 size: 13 residues. CDR3 sequence: CASSRQGRGEQYF. The CDR3 region has the DNA TGTGCCAGCAGCCGACAGGGACGTGGCGAGCAGTACTTC.

This chain links TRBV5-1 with TRBJ1-2; D possibly corresponds to TRBD1 (5 bases). The germline gives CDR1 SGHRS, CDR2 YFSETQ. The CDR3 extends over 15 amino acids. With 4 bases removed from V and 4 bases from J, the gap between germline ends came to 17 bases. DNA for the CDR3: TGCGCCAGCAGCCTAACTTATGGGGACGTCTATGGCTACACCTTC. Its translation: CASSLTYGDVYGYTF.

The CDR3 DNA is TGTGCCAGCAGTTACCCGGGGGCTAGCGGGAGGGGTGAGCAGTTCTTC. Encoded protein: CASSYPGASGRGEQFF. V gene TRBV6-6 combines with J gene TRBJ2-1, with TRBD2 matching 12 bases. Germline values: CDR1 MNHNY, CDR2 SVGAGI (reference sequence). V lost 2 bases and J lost 9; bases outside the gene matches: 8. The CDR3 extends over 16 amino acids.

This clonotype was seen ten or more times. The V gene is TRBV28, the J gene TRBJ2-7, with D tentatively TRBD1 (5 bases). The CDR3 spans 15 residues. Germline V lookup: CDR1 MDHEN, CDR2 SYDVKM. Trimming took off 5 bases at V and 3 bases at J, with 17 bases between the two ends. The CDR3 sequence is CASSPGIAWGYEQYF. As DNA, the CDR3 is TGTGCCAGCAGTCCAGGGATAGCTTGGGGCTACGAGCAGTACTTC.

This clonotype has just a few counts. The chain carries TRBV4-1 and TRBJ2-5, with TRBD2 matching over 12 bases. The CDR3 has 16 amino acids. V trimming: 3 bases; J trimming: 0 bases; junction bases outside the gene matches: 2. CDR1 MGHRA and CDR2 YSYEKL come from the germline V gene. CDR3 nucleotides: TGCGCCAGCAGCCAGGGACTAGCGGGTTACCAAGAGACCCAGTACTTC. As protein: CASSQGLAGYQETQYF.

In this sample, this clonotype turned up many times. J is TRBJ2-3 and V is TRBV7-9; D is possibly TRBD1 (6 bases). Trimming removed 2 bases from V and 0 bases from J, with 9 bases in between. The CDR3 is 15 residues long. Germline V gene sequence: CDR1 SEHNR, CDR2 FQNEAQ (reference sequence). This chain's CDR3 is CASSLSQGSTDTQYF. In nucleotides, the CDR3 is TGTGCCAGCAGCTTATCCCAGGGGAGCACAGATACGCAGTATTTT.

V is TRBV27 and J is TRBJ2-5, with TRBD2 matching 10 bases. The CDR3 is 14 amino acids. Per germline, CDR1 MNHEY and CDR2 SMNVEV (reference sequence). After removal of 2 bases from V and 9 bases from J, the junction contained 6 bases not matched to a gene. CDR3 DNA: TGTGCCAGCAGTTTACAGCGGGGGGGGACGGCCCAGTACTTC. Amino acids: CASSLQRGGTAQYF.

This clonotype was detected ten times or more. The chain carries TRBV27 and TRBJ2-1; TRBD2 might be the D (6 bases). Deletions cut 4 bases from V and 7 bases from J, with 17 bases between. Per the germline V gene, CDR1 is MNHEY and CDR2 is SMNVEV (reference sequence). This CDR3 region has 15 residues. The CDR3 region has the DNA TGTGCCAGCAGTTCACAGACTAGGCGTACGAATGAGCAGTTCTTC. Residues: CASSSQTRRTNEQFF.

This clonotype was counted many times. V gene TRBV27 combines with J gene TRBJ2-7, with D perhaps assigned TRBD1 or TRBD2 (8 bases each). Germline-derived CDR1 and CDR2 are MNHEY and SMNVEV (reference sequence). The CDR3 totals 15 residues. The V end was cut by 6 bases, the J end by 3 bases, with 18 bases between. CDR3 sequence (DNA): TGTGCCAGCAGACCGGGGGGGACAGGAATCTACGAGCAGTACTTC. Amino acid sequence: CASRPGGTGIYEQYF.

This chain connects TRBV27 to TRBJ2-7, with TRBD2 identical over 11 bases. The CDR3 loop spans 16 amino acids. Trimming at V came to 5 bases and at J to 3 bases, leaving 9 bases not matched to a gene. CDR1 and CDR2 (germline): MNHEY, SMNVEV (reference sequence). In DNA, the CDR3 is TGTGCCAGCAGTCCCTTAGCGGGAGGGCCGTTCTACGAGCAGTACTTC. The encoded protein is CASSPLAGGPFYEQYF.

This clonotype occurred many times. V gene TRBV3-1 combines with J gene TRBJ2-7; 10 nucleotides match TRBD2. V was clipped by 0 bases and J by 12 bases; unmatched bases: 11. Looked up from germline, CDR1 is LGHDT and CDR2 is YNNKEL (reference sequence). CDR3 size: 15 residues. CDR3 sequence reads: CASSQDRLAGVLPYF. Here the CDR3 DNA reads TGTGCCAGCAGCCAAGATCGGCTAGCGGGAGTACTTCCGTACTTC.

This clonotype was counted ten times or more. This chain links TRBV4-1 with TRBJ1-6, with D perhaps matching TRBD1 (5 bases). The V and J ends lost 1 base and 10 bases respectively, with 11 bases between them. This CDR3 comprises 14 residues. Germline-derived CDR1 and CDR2 are MGHRA and YSYEKL. The CDR3 DNA follows: TGCGCCAGCAGCCAAGTTAGGGGAAAGTCACCCCTCCACTTT. The encoded protein is CASSQVRGKSPLHF.

This clonotype appeared a few times. The chain combines TRBV28 with TRBJ2-7; D is unresolved. This CDR3 has 14 amino acids. V lost 6 bases to trimming and J lost 0 bases, with 12 bases between them. Germline V gene sequence: CDR1 MDHEN, CDR2 SYDVKM. The CDR3 DNA sequence: TGTGCCAGCAGCGTAACTCAGAGCTCCTACGAGCAGTACTTC. Translated: CASSVTQSSYEQYF.

This clonotype was recorded many times. The gene calls are TRBV5-1 and TRBJ2-5, with D unclear. This CDR3 is built from 14 residues. With 1 base removed from V and 1 base from J, the gap between germline ends came to 8 bases. Germline V gene lookup returns CDR1 SGHRS and CDR2 YFSETQ. CDR3 DNA sequence: TGCGCCAGCAGCTTGTCCGCTTCCCAAGAGACCCAGTACTTC. Translation: CASSLSASQETQYF.

There are many counts of this clonotype. This chain links TRBV6-5 with TRBJ1-6; a weak D match, TRBD1 (5 bases). Trimming stripped 6 bases from V and 0 bases from J, with 15 bases between. The germline gives CDR1 MNHEY, CDR2 SVGAGI. The CDR3 is 17 residues long. CDR3 in DNA: TGTGCCAGCAGACATCAGGAGGGGAGCTCCTATAATTCACCCCTCCACTTT. The encoded protein is CASRHQEGSSYNSPLHF.

The table lists this clonotype with many counts. The rearrangement links TRBV6-1 to TRBJ1-5, with 7 positions matching TRBD1. Trimming cost V 9 bases and J 5 bases; bases outside gene matches: 10. The V gene's germline CDR1 is MNHNS and CDR2 SASEGT. This CDR3 region has 14 residues. The CDR3 loop is CASTPGQSYQPQHF. For the CDR3, the DNA is TGTGCCAGTACCCCGGGACAGAGCTATCAGCCCCAGCATTTT.

This clonotype appeared many times. V usage is TRBV7-9 and J usage is TRBJ1-1; TRBD1 is a possible D gene (5 bases). Trimming removed 0 bases from V and 4 bases from J, with 6 bases in between. The CDR3 is 13 amino acids. Per the germline V gene, CDR1 is SEHNR and CDR2 is FQNEAQ (reference sequence). The CDR3 loop is CASSLAGATEAFF. The DNA for the CDR3 is TGTGCCAGCAGCTTAGCAGGGGCCACTGAAGCTTTCTTT.

The genes are TRBV28 and TRBJ2-5, with 12 bases matching TRBD2. Germline V gene sequence: CDR1 MDHEN, CDR2 SYDVKM. V lost 3 bases, J lost 8 bases, and 19 bases stayed unmatched. The CDR3 covers 19 residues. This CDR3 reads CASSFYMTSGRAGVETQYF. CDR3 coding DNA: TGTGCCAGCAGTTTCTATATGACTAGCGGGAGAGCAGGTGTTGAAACCCAGTACTTC.

In this sample, this clonotype turned up many times. The chain carries TRBV20-1 and TRBJ2-7, with 10 bases matching TRBD2. J gave up 3 bases and V 2 bases, and 7 bases lay outside the gene matches. From germline, CDR1 is DFQATT and CDR2 SNEGSKA (reference sequence). This CDR3 spans 15 amino acids. CDR3 region: CSARRGLAVIYEQYF. As DNA, the CDR3 is TGCAGTGCTAGAAGAGGACTAGCGGTAATCTACGAGCAGTACTTC.

This clonotype was picked up many times. The rearrangement links TRBV3-1 to TRBJ2-5; weak D call: TRBD2 (5 bases). The CDR3 extends over 15 amino acids. CDR1 LGHDT and CDR2 YNNKEL come from the germline V gene (reference sequence). The V and J ends lost 1 base and 5 bases respectively, with 14 bases between them. In DNA, the CDR3 is TGTGCCAGCAGCCAAGCCGCGACTTGGAGGGAGACCCAGTACTTC. Translation gives CASSQAATWRETQYF.

This chain uses TRBV7-2 with TRBJ2-1; 7 bases are shared with TRBD1. The CDR3 is made up of 15 amino acids. Trimming took 4 bases from V and 6 from J; bases not matched to a gene: 9. The germline CDR1 and CDR2 sequences are SGHTA and FQGNSA. The CDR3 sequence: CASSSWDRNSNEQFF. The DNA for the CDR3 is TGTGCCAGCAGCTCCTGGGACAGAAATTCCAATGAGCAGTTCTTC.

This clonotype has ten or more counts. The genes are TRBV6-2 or TRBV6-3 and TRBJ2-2; 8 bases align to TRBD2. The CDR3 runs to 15 residues. Trimming took 6 bases from V and 3 from J; bases not matched to a gene: 6. Germline CDR1 is MNHEY and CDR2 is SVGEGT. CDR3 DNA: TGTGCCAGCAGACGCGGACTAGCAGACACCGGGGAGCTGTTTTTT. Its translation is CASRRGLADTGELFF.

The chain is built from TRBV6-2 or TRBV6-3 and TRBJ2-7; 8 nucleotides agree with TRBD1. V was pared by 6 bases and J by 4 bases, with 5 bases of the junction left unmatched. The CDR3 is 13 residues long. Germline V gene sequence: CDR1 MNHEY, CDR2 SVGEGT. The CDR3, as DNA: TGTGCCAGCAGCTCGGGGGACAGGTACGAGCAGTACTTC. Residues: CASSSGDRYEQYF.

There are many counts of this clonotype. The V call is TRBV5-6, the J call TRBJ2-5; D may be TRBD1 (7 bases). Germline V gives CDR1 SGHDT, CDR2 YYEEEE. CDR3 length: 13 residues. With 4 bases removed from V and 5 bases from J, the gap between germline ends came to 12 bases. In DNA, the CDR3 is TGTGCCAGCAGCGCGGGACAGAGGGAGACCCAGTACTTC. This sequence encodes CASSAGQRETQYF.

This clonotype was seen many times. The V gene is TRBV7-9, the J gene TRBJ2-3, with no clear D. Germline loops: CDR1 SEHNR, CDR2 FQNEAQ (reference sequence). Between the trimmed V and J ends, which lost 1 base and 3 bases, there was a span of 14 bases. This CDR3 has 16 residues. The CDR3: CASSLVPDFPTDTQYF. As DNA, the CDR3 is TGTGCCAGCAGCTTAGTACCGGATTTTCCGACAGATACGCAGTATTTT.

This clonotype was observed at least ten times. CDR3 DNA: TGTGCCAGCAGCTTAGTAGTCGGTGCCTACGAGCAGTACTTC. It yields the protein CASSLVVGAYEQYF. J is TRBJ2-7 and V is TRBV11-2; D is unclear. This CDR3 contains 14 residues. Germline values: CDR1 SGHAT, CDR2 FQNNGV. V lost 1 base and J 2 bases, leaving 9 bases between the germline ends. Filled out from reference TRBV11-2 and TRBJ2-7, the complete variable domain reads EAGVAQSPRYKIIEKRQSVAFWCNPISGHATLYWYQQILGQGPKLLIQFQNNGVVDDSQLPKDRFSAERLKGVDSTLKIQPAKLEDSAVYLCASSLVVGAYEQYFGPGTRLTVT.